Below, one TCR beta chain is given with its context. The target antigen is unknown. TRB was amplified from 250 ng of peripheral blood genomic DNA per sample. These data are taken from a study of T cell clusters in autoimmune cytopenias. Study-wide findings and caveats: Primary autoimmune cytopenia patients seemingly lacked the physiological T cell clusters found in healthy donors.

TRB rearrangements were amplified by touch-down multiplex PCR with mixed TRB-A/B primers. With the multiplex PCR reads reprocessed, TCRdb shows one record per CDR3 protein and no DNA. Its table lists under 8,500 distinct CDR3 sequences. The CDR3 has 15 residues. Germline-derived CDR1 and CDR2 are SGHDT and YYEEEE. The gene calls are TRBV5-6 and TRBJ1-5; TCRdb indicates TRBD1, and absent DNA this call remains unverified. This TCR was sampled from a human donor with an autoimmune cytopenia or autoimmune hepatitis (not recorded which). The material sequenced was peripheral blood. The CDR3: CASSLMDRGDQPQHF.